One and the same sample provided the 13 T cell receptor beta chains below, sequenced in a study of T cells in Graves' hyperthyroidism and ophthalmopathy (dated by TCRdb to between 2017 and 2020). The library relied on multiplex PCR. TCRdb shows the sequencer as Illumina HiSeq 2000. TCR beta CDR3 regions were amplified from RNA transcripts. The TCR CDR3 was subjected to a first round of RT-PCR using the HTBI primer set and the Qiagen OneStep RT-PCR kit. TCRdb passed the public sequencing reads through fastp at Q25 and MiXCR, retaining productive beta sequences. Under each unique CDR3 protein, matching rows form one entry showing the most common genes and DNA. Within this sample are approximately 360,000 distinct CDR3 sequences, with less than 20% of them counted one time only. About 27% of the sample is in the top ten clones. What was sequenced was blood. The receptors here all came from a woman under 30 with Graves' hyperthyroidism that later progressed to Graves' ophthalmopathy.

The V call is TRBV5-1, the J call TRBJ2-3, with D maybe TRBD2 (6 bases). The CDR3 spans 14 residues. Between the trimmed V and J ends, which lost 6 bases and 9 bases, there was a span of 20 bases. The germline V gene encodes CDR1 SGHRS and CDR2 YFSETQ. Written as DNA, the CDR3 is TGCGCCAGCACCCCCGGTTCCGGGGGTGACACGCAGTATTTT. Protein: CASTPGSGGDTQYF.

This clonotype was observed a few times. The V and J genes are TRBV9 and TRBJ1-4; D is perhaps TRBD1 (6 bases). The CDR3 has 15 residues. The germline gives CDR1 SGDLS, CDR2 YYNGEE. V lost 0 bases to trimming and J lost 6 bases, with 12 bases between them. The CDR3 DNA is TGTGCCAGCAGCGTAGAGGGGGATAGTGATGAAAAACTGTTTTTT. This encodes CASSVEGDSDEKLFF.

The V gene is TRBV28, the J gene TRBJ2-7; 10 nucleotides align to TRBD2. Looked up from germline, CDR1 is MDHEN and CDR2 is SYDVKM. V lost 3 bases, J lost 6 bases, and 8 bases stayed unmatched. The CDR3 has 15 residues. The CDR3 loop is CASSFGASGSREQYF. CDR3 coding DNA: TGTGCCAGCAGTTTCGGGGCTAGCGGGAGTCGCGAGCAGTACTTC.

This rearrangement joins TRBV28 to TRBJ2-7; 8 nucleotides match TRBD2. Germline lookup yields CDR1 MDHEN and CDR2 SYDVKM. The ends lost 6 bases at V and 3 bases at J; junction bases unmatched: 7. The CDR3 is 14 amino acids. The CDR3 here is CASSPGRGGYEQYF. The CDR3, as DNA: TGTGCCAGCAGCCCCGGGAGGGGTGGCTACGAGCAGTACTTC.

This clonotype was seen more than once but under ten times. The chain combines TRBV9 with TRBJ2-3, with 9 positions matching TRBD2. The CDR3 is 15 amino acids. Germline values: CDR1 SGDLS, CDR2 YYNGEE. V was clipped by 3 bases and J by 7 bases; unmatched bases: 9. For the CDR3, the DNA is TGTGCCAGCAGCGCAAGCGGGAGGTTTTTAAATACGCAGTATTTT. Protein sequence: CASSASGRFLNTQYF.

This clonotype was seen ten or more times. The chain uses TRBV7-2 and TRBJ2-1, with D possibly TRBD2 on 5 matching bases. The CDR3 contains 15 residues. Germline-derived CDR1 and CDR2 are SGHTA and FQGNSA. V was pared by 4 bases and J by 8 bases, with 18 bases between. This chain's CDR3 is CASSSGSASFDEQFF. For the CDR3, the DNA is TGTGCCAGCAGCTCTGGAAGCGCTAGCTTCGATGAGCAGTTCTTC.

The sample holds many counts of this clonotype. The chain links TRBV11-2 to TRBJ1-1, with D uncertain. CDR1 and CDR2 from the germline V gene are SGHAT and FQNNGV. Trimming cost V 3 bases and J 0 bases, with 14 bases left between them. The CDR3 loop spans 16 amino acids. CDR3 DNA sequence: TGTGCCAGCAGCTTGATTAGGGCCACCATGAACACTGAAGCTTTCTTT. Translated, it gives CASSLIRATMNTEAFF.

This chain joins TRBV29-1 and TRBJ2-5; 12 nucleotides agree with TRBD2. The CDR3 loop spans 14 amino acids. V dropped 4 bases and J dropped 5; count of bases not matched to a gene: 5. Germline CDR1 and CDR2: SQVTM and ANQGSEA. The CDR3 DNA reads as TGCAGCGTTGGGACTAGCGGGAAGTGGGAGACCCAGTACTTC. Translation gives CSVGTSGKWETQYF.

This clonotype was recorded many times. The chain combines TRBV6-1 with TRBJ1-1; D may be TRBD1 (5 bases). Trimming removed 6 bases from V and 3 bases from J, with 14 bases in between. The CDR3 has 14 amino acids. CDR1 is MNHNS and CDR2 is SASEGT in the germline V gene. The DNA of the CDR3 is TGTGCCAGCAGCTACCTAACAGGTTACACTGAAGCTTTCTTT. Residues: CASSYLTGYTEAFF.

This clonotype was counted ten times or more. The CDR3 region is CASSFRDAAYEQYF. The CDR3, as DNA: TGCGCCAGCAGCTTCAGGGACGCAGCCTACGAGCAGTACTTC. The V gene is TRBV5-1, the J gene TRBJ2-7; D possibly uses TRBD1 or TRBD2 (5 bases each). This CDR3 region has 14 residues. V gave up 2 bases and J gave up 2 bases, with 11 bases separating them. Looked up from germline, CDR1 is SGHRS and CDR2 is YFSETQ.

The chain joins TRBV7-2 to TRBJ2-7; 9 bases align to TRBD2. Trimming at V came to 0 bases and at J to 9 bases, leaving 6 bases not matched to a gene. The CDR3 consists of 14 residues. CDR1 SGHTA and CDR2 FQGNSA come from the germline V gene. CDR3 loop: CASSLALAGNAQYF. CDR3 nucleotide sequence: TGTGCCAGCAGCTTAGCCCTAGCGGGAAATGCGCAGTACTTC.

In this sample, this clonotype turned up many times. CDR3 amino acids: CASSEAPTGVNLAFF. CDR3 nucleotides: TGTGCCAGCAGCGAGGCCCCCACAGGGGTGAACTTGGCTTTCTTT. The chain joins TRBV9 to TRBJ1-1, with TRBD1 matching over 7 bases. The CDR3 length is 15 residues. Trimming removed 3 bases from V and 11 bases from J; junction bases left unmatched: 16. Germline CDR1 SGDLS, CDR2 YYNGEE.

This clonotype was observed at least ten times. V gene TRBV30 combines with J gene TRBJ2-7, with D perhaps TRBD1 or TRBD2 (5 bases each). From germline, CDR1 is GTSNPN and CDR2 SVGIG (reference sequence). The CDR3 contains 14 residues. With 3 bases removed from V and 2 bases from J, the gap between germline ends came to 14 bases. CDR3 nucleotides: TGTGCCTGGAGGGTGCTAGGGACGGCCTACGAGCAGTACTTC. Translating it yields CAWRVLGTAYEQYF.